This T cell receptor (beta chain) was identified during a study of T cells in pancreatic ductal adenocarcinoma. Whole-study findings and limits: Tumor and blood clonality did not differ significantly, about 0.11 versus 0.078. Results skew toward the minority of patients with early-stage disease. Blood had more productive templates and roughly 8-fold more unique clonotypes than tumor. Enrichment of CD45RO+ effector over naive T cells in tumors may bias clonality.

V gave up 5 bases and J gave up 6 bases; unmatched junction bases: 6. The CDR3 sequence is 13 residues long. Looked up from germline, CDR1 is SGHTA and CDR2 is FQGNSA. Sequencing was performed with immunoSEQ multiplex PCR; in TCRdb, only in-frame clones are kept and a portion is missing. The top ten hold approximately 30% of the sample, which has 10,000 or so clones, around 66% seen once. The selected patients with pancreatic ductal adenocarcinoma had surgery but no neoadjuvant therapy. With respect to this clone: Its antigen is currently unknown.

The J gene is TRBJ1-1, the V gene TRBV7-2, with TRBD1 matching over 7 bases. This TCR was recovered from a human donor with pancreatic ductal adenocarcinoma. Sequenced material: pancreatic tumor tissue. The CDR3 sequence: CASSRDRRAEAFF. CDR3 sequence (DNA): TGTGCCAGCAGCCGGGACAGACGCGCTGAAGCTTTCTTT.